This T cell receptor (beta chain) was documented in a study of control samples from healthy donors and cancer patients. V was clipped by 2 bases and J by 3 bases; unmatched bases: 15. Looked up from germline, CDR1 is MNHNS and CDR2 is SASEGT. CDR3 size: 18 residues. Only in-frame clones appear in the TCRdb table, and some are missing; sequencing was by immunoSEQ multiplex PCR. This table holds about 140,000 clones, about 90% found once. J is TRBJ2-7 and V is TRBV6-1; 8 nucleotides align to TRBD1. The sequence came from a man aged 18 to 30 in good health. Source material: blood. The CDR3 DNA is TGTGCCAGCAGTGAATATGGCAGGGGGCTGAGTTCGGGCTACGAGCAGTACTTC. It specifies CASSEYGRGLSSGYEQYF.